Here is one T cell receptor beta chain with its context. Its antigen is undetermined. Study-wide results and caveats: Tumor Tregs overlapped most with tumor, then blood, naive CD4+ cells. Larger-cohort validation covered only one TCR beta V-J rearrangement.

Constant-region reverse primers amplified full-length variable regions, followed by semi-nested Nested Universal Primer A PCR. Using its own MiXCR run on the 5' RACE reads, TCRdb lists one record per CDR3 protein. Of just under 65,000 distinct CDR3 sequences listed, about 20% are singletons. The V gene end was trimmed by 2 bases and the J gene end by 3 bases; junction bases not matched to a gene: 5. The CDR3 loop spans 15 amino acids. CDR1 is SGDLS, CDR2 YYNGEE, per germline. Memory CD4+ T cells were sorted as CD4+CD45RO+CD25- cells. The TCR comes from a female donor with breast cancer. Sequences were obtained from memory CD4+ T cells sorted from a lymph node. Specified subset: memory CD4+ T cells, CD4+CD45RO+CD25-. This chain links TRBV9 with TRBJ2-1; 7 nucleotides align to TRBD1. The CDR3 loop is CASSVAGTVYNEQFF. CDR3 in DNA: TGTGCCAGCAGCGTCGCCGGGACAGTCTACAATGAGCAGTTCTTC.